The 27 T cell receptor beta chains presented below share a single source sample, sequenced in a study of CD8 T cells in ankylosing spondylitis. TCRdb redid the calling of the 5' RACE reads with MiXCR, one entry per CDR3 protein. This table has 300,000 to 350,000 distinct CDR3 sequences, less than 25% appearing once. Sequenced input: blood, either unsorted or a sorted T cell fraction (not recorded which). The receptors come from a female donor with ankylosing spondylitis or in good health (not recorded which).

V and J are TRBV10-2 and TRBJ1-5; D unclear. CDR1 WSHSY and CDR2 SAAADI come from the germline V gene. The length of the CDR3 is 14 residues. Trimming took off 7 bases at V and 0 bases at J, with 10 bases between the two ends. In nucleotides, the CDR3 is TGCGCCAGCACTCCGACTGATAGCAATCAGCCCCAGCATTTT. This gives the protein CASTPTDSNQPQHF.

CDR3 protein: CASSPNKGTGGEQFF. In DNA form, the CDR3 reads TGTGCCAGCAGCCCAAATAAGGGGACAGGAGGTGAGCAGTTCTTC. The chain uses TRBV7-3 and TRBJ2-1, with 8 bases identical to TRBD1. The V and J ends lost 5 bases and 9 bases, in that order; junction bases with no gene match: 12. This CDR3 comprises 15 residues. Germline assignment: CDR1 SGHTA and CDR2 FQGTGA.

This clonotype has just a few counts. The chain combines TRBV6-5 with TRBJ2-1, with D unclear. The germline CDR1 and CDR2 sequences are MNHEY and SVGAGI. The CDR3 runs 13 residues. Trimming removed 0 bases at V and 7 bases at J, with 7 bases between. CDR3 residues: CASSYSLLNEQFF. In DNA form, the CDR3 reads TGTGCCAGCAGTTACTCTCTATTGAATGAGCAGTTCTTC.

This clonotype came up many times. CDR3 sequence: CASSTGQGSSSYNEQFF. CDR3 in DNA: TGCGCCAGCAGCACCGGACAGGGTTCCTCCTCCTACAATGAGCAGTTCTTC. J is TRBJ2-1 and V is TRBV5-1, with 8 bases matching TRBD1. The germline V gene has CDR1 SGHRS and CDR2 YFSETQ. This CDR3 has 17 residues. The ends lost 4 bases at V and 0 bases at J; junction bases unmatched: 9.

This clonotype has ten or more counts. The rearrangement links TRBV29-1 to TRBJ1-1, with TRBD1 as a possible D gene (5 bases). The V end was cut by 3 bases, the J end by 6 bases, with 14 bases between. This CDR3 has 13 amino acids. Germline V CDR1 and CDR2: SQVTM, ANQGSEA. The CDR3 loop reads CSVEGGGGPEAFF. The CDR3, as DNA: TGCAGCGTTGAGGGGGGAGGCGGCCCTGAAGCTTTCTTT. Filled out from reference TRBV29-1 and TRBJ1-1, the complete variable domain reads SAVISQKPSRDICQRGTSLTIQCQVDSQVTMMFWYRQQPGQSLTLIATANQGSEATYESGFVIDKFPISRPNLTFSTLTVSNMSPEDSSIYLCSVEGGGGPEAFFGQGTRLTVV.

The gene calls are TRBV28 and TRBJ2-5, with 9 bases that match TRBD1. This CDR3 spans 14 amino acids. V trimming: 7 bases; J trimming: 2 bases; junction bases outside the gene matches: 5. In germline, CDR1 is MDHEN, CDR2 SYDVKM. This CDR3 is CASNRDRAQETQYF. CDR3 in DNA: TGTGCCAGCAACCGGGACAGGGCTCAAGAGACCCAGTACTTC.

The V and J genes are TRBV6-6 and TRBJ1-1; D remains unclear. Germline CDR1 MNHNY, CDR2 SVGAGI (reference sequence). This CDR3 has 13 amino acids. V was pared by 9 bases and J by 5 bases, with 16 bases between. The CDR3: CASHRPAETEAFF. The CDR3 bases are TGTGCCAGTCACCGTCCCGCGGAGACTGAAGCTTTCTTT.

Turning to this clonotype: The germline gene is not matched at one end of the junction; a read error may be the cause. The chain employs TRBV11-2 and TRBJ2-2; D is undetermined. In germline, CDR1 is SGHAT, CDR2 FQNNGV. The CDR3 spans 13 residues. The CDR3 sequence: CAISRQNTGELFF. The CDR3 DNA is TGTGCCATCAGCCGACAGAACACCGGGGAGCTGTTTTTT.

The V gene is TRBV29-1, the J gene TRBJ1-1; D not certain. V was clipped by 6 bases and J by 4 bases, with 12 bases between them. This CDR3 region has 12 residues. Germline lookup yields CDR1 SQVTM and CDR2 ANQGSEA. The CDR3 is CSVRPSTTEAFF. The DNA of the CDR3 is TGCAGCGTCAGACCGTCGACCACTGAAGCTTTCTTT.

This clonotype was seen only a few times. The chain is built from TRBV4-3 and TRBJ2-1, with a tentative D call TRBD2 (7 bases). Germline CDR1 reads LGHNA; CDR2 reads YSLEER. The CDR3 length is 17 residues. Trimming removed 4 bases from V and 7 bases from J, with 23 bases in between. In nucleotides, the CDR3 is TGCGCCAGCAGCCGCGGAACCGGGCCTAGGGGGGGAAATGAGCAGTTCTTC. It codes for CASSRGTGPRGGNEQFF.

This chain connects TRBV5-1 to TRBJ2-7; TRBD1 is a possible D gene (6 bases). Germline CDR1 and CDR2: SGHRS and YFSETQ. Trimming took 0 bases from V and 6 from J, leaving 16 bases between them. The CDR3 is 15 residues long. Here the CDR3 reads CASSLEGVGKSEQYF. CDR3 nucleotides: TGCGCCAGCAGCTTGGAGGGGGTCGGGAAGAGCGAGCAGTACTTC.

Many counts were recorded for this clonotype. The rearrangement links TRBV20-1 to TRBJ2-1; 7 positions match TRBD1. This CDR3 has 13 amino acids. Germline CDR1 is DFQATT and CDR2 is SNEGSKA (reference sequence). V shed 3 bases, J shed 7 bases, and the junction held 6 bases outside the gene matches. The CDR3 DNA sequence: TGCAGTGCTAGTGGACAGGTTAGAAATGAGCAGTTCTTC. It yields the protein CSASGQVRNEQFF.

This clonotype appeared many times. This chain connects TRBV6-1 to TRBJ2-3; 11 nucleotides align to TRBD1. The CDR3 loop spans 14 amino acids. Trimming took 8 bases from V and 4 from J; bases not matched to a gene: 5. From germline, CDR1 is MNHNS and CDR2 SASEGT. This CDR3 is CASRRTGGPDTQYF. The CDR3 DNA is TGTGCCAGCCGAAGGACAGGGGGCCCAGATACGCAGTATTTT.

J is TRBJ2-6 and V is TRBV7-8; D is undetermined. The CDR3 is 14 residues long. Per germline, CDR1 SGHVS and CDR2 FQNEAQ. V was pared by 2 bases and J by 3 bases, with 5 bases between. This CDR3 is CASSLFFGANVLTF. DNA for the CDR3: TGTGCCAGCAGCTTATTTTTTGGGGCCAACGTCCTGACTTTC.

This chain uses TRBV7-2 with TRBJ2-5; TRBD2 is a possible D gene (5 bases). Trimming removed 2 bases from V and 6 bases from J, with 13 bases in between. CDR3 length: 14 residues. Germline assignment: CDR1 SGHTA and CDR2 FQGNSA. As DNA, the CDR3 is TGTGCCAGCAGCTTAAAAGGGCTCGGGAAGACCCAGTACTTC. This translates into CASSLKGLGKTQYF.

The J gene is TRBJ2-5, the V gene TRBV21-1; TRBD1 is the table's D call, not checked against the DNA. TRBV21-1 is a known pseudogene. The CDR3 sequence is 15 residues long. The CDR3 protein is CASSKEDRGQETQYF. CDR3 coding DNA: TGTGCCAGCAGCAAAGAAGACAGGGGGCAAGAGACCCAGTACTTC.

This clonotype was detected a few times. The chain joins TRBV7-2 to TRBJ2-7; the match to TRBD2 covers 12 bases. In germline, CDR1 is SGHTA, CDR2 FQGNSA. The V and J ends lost 1 base and 5 bases, in that order; junction bases with no gene match: 0. The CDR3 contains 14 residues. The chain's CDR3 is CASSLGTSGNEQYF. CDR3 nucleotide sequence: TGTGCCAGCAGCTTAGGGACTAGCGGGAACGAGCAGTACTTC. Drawing the rest from reference TRBV7-2 and TRBJ2-7, the complete variable domain is GAGVSQSPSNKVTEKGKDVELRCDPISGHTALYWYRQSLGQGLEFLIYFQGNSAPDKSGLPSDRFSAERTGGSVSTLTIQRTQQEDSAVYLCASSLGTSGNEQYFGPGTRLTVT.

This clonotype has only a few counts. The V and J genes are TRBV7-2 and TRBJ2-1; 12 bases align to TRBD2. The CDR3 extends over 16 amino acids. Unmatched junction bases numbered 7, after V lost 5 bases and J lost 5 bases. CDR1 is SGHTA and CDR2 is FQGNSA in the germline V gene. The chain's CDR3 is CASSHLGLAGHNEQFF. For the CDR3, the DNA is TGTGCCAGCAGCCACCTCGGACTAGCGGGGCACAATGAGCAGTTCTTC.

The V and J genes are TRBV10-3 and TRBJ2-1, with 12 bases fitting TRBD2. This CDR3 contains 14 residues. With V trimmed by 6 bases and J by 8 bases, 5 bases remained unmatched. The germline gives CDR1 ENHRY, CDR2 SYGVKD. For the CDR3, the DNA is TGTGCCATCAGGCTAGCGGGAGGGCGTGATGAGCAGTTCTTC. The encoded protein is CAIRLAGGRDEQFF.

This clonotype was counted a few times. This chain links TRBV5-4 with TRBJ2-2, with D possibly matching TRBD1 (5 bases). Germline V CDR1 and CDR2: SGHNT, YYREEE (reference sequence). The V end was cut by 3 bases, the J end by 7 bases, with 16 bases between. The CDR3 consists of 15 residues. Here the CDR3 DNA reads TGTGCCAGCAGCTCACCACAGGTTACTGACGGGGAGCTGTTTTTT. As protein: CASSSPQVTDGELFF.

This chain's CDR3 is CASSSAGADEQYF. The DNA of the CDR3 is TGCGCCAGCAGCTCCGCCGGAGCGGACGAGCAGTACTTC. The chain combines TRBV5-1 with TRBJ2-7, with a weak D call TRBD2 (5 bases). The germline V gene has CDR1 SGHRS and CDR2 YFSETQ. The CDR3 contains 13 residues. Trimming took 3 bases from V and 5 from J, leaving 12 bases between them.

A word on this clonotype: Just one base apart from a much larger clone, this may be a read error. The genes are TRBV18 and TRBJ2-2; D gene unclear. Between the trimmed V and J ends, which lost 3 bases and 5 bases, there was a span of 7 bases. Germline V CDR1 and CDR2: KGHSH, LQKENI. This CDR3 is 13 amino acids long. The CDR3 region has the DNA TGTGCCAGCTCACCCCAAAGGACCGGGGAGCTGTTTTTT. Its protein product is CASSPQRTGELFF.

This clonotype has a handful of counts. The chain carries TRBV28 and TRBJ2-3; D not resolved. Per the germline V gene, CDR1 is MDHEN and CDR2 is SYDVKM. Trimming removed 5 bases from V and 1 base from J, with 7 bases in between. This CDR3 contains 13 residues. This CDR3 is CASSAPGTDTQYF. DNA for the CDR3: TGTGCCAGCAGTGCACCCGGCACAGATACGCAGTATTTT.

This clonotype was seen repeatedly, ten times or more. The rearrangement uses TRBV2 and TRBJ1-1; D not resolved. The germline V and J ends were trimmed by 3 bases and 12 bases, with 14 bases remaining between them. Germline V gene data show CDR1 as SNHLY and CDR2 as FYNNEI. The CDR3 is 12 residues long. In DNA, the CDR3 is TGTGCCAGCAGTGAGGGCGCACTTAAACCTTTCTTT. Its translation: CASSEGALKPFF.

This chain joins TRBV6-1 and TRBJ2-1; possibly TRBD2 for D (6 bases). The CDR3 runs to 14 residues. V lost 6 bases, J lost 1 base, and 10 bases lay in between. The germline gives CDR1 MNHNS, CDR2 SASEGT. DNA for the CDR3: TGTGCCAGCAGAGACGCGGGATCCTACAATGAGCAGTTCTTC. It yields the protein CASRDAGSYNEQFF.

This clonotype was recorded a few times. The CDR3 reads CASSLSSGSETQYF. The CDR3 coding sequence is TGTGCCAGCAGTCTAAGTAGCGGGAGCGAGACCCAGTACTTC. The V gene is TRBV27, the J gene TRBJ2-5, with TRBD2 matching over 9 bases. The J segment lost 5 bases and the V segment lost 5 bases, leaving 6 bases of the junction unmatched. Germline-derived CDR1 and CDR2 are MNHEY and SMNVEV (reference sequence). The CDR3 extends over 14 amino acids.

This clonotype has more than one count but fewer than ten. The chain couples TRBV20-1 to TRBJ2-5, with 9 nucleotides matching TRBD2. The CDR3 extends over 14 amino acids. The V gene end was trimmed by 4 bases and the J gene end by 5 bases; junction bases not matched to a gene: 8. The V gene's germline CDR1 is DFQATT and CDR2 SNEGSKA (reference sequence). CDR3 residues: CSANVAGVIETQYF. In nucleotides, the CDR3 is TGCAGTGCTAATGTAGCGGGAGTTATTGAGACCCAGTACTTC.